This TCR beta chain was captured in a study of patients and donors after allogeneic stem cell transplantation. The germline CDR1 and CDR2 sequences are DFQATT and SNEGSKA (reference sequence). The CDR3 covers 15 residues. V was shortened by 5 bases and J by 1 base, with 15 bases between the two germline ends. TCRdb reprocessed the RT-PCR reads with MiXCR, giving one entry per CDR3 protein. This table holds 400,000 to 450,000 distinct CDR3 sequences, 16% found once. This clonotype was detected only a few times. The sample was blood, either unsorted or a sorted T cell fraction (not recorded which). This TCR came from a human donor who was either an allogeneic HSCT recipient or a stem cell or donor lymphocyte infusion donor (not recorded which). It is not recorded whose cells these are; they may come from a transplant donor. The V call is TRBV20-1, the J call TRBJ1-5, with TRBD1 as a possible D gene (5 bases). As DNA, the CDR3 is TGCAGTGCTGACAGACAGACCAGGAGCAATCAGCCCCAGCATTTT. Its protein is CSADRQTRSNQPQHF.